This T cell receptor (beta chain) originates from a study of blood T cell repertoires in COVID-19 (dated by TCRdb to about 2020). Looking at the study overall: The collaborator samples originated in the United States, Italy and Spain and spanned the acute and convalescent phases of COVID-19. A de-identified subject ID, COVID-19 status, age in years and sex were almost always included in the sample metadata. HLA class I and class II types, where available, came from metadata supplied by the sample provider rather than from assay-based typing. Deeply sampled blood TCRbeta repertoires from subjects exposed to, actively infected with, or recovered from COVID-19 were included in the dataset. Samples were obtained from the ongoing ImmuneRACE study (first 160 participants) and from about 1,300 subjects provided by 6 global collaborators. The repertoires were released in a freely available public database meant as a resource for research on the immune response to SARS-CoV-2. The prospective study material was composed of cDNA or gDNA derived from T cells, B-cell-depleted T cells, or PBMCs. Study-level results and caveats: Clinical and demographic metadata were provided uncurated, with the amount varying by source and participant.

The immunoSEQ Assay, a bias-controlled multiplex PCR, was used to amplify TCRbeta CDR3 regions from genomic DNA. In the original analysis: The number of nucleated cells in each sample was estimated by amplification of reference gene primers within the assay. To quantify the absolute abundance of each unique TCRbeta CDR3 rearrangement, sequence reads were collapsed and filtered. For each sample, productive Simpson clonality was calculated as the square root of Simpson's diversity index over productive rearrangements. TCRdb carries this immuneACCESS record with in-frame sequences only. Its versions omit some clonotypes, under half of them owing to an unresolved V gene in the studies checked, with the rest unexplained. V, J and clone size were drawn from that table, and D and trimming were deduced from the DNA. The sample table contains some 530,000 clones; only one count was recorded for more than 85% of them. The ten biggest clones cover under 9.5% of the sample.

In the case of this clone: Its antigen is not yet known. Base qualities were left out, and no much larger clone turns up one base away.

Participants in the prospective study were aged about 18 to 100 years, lived in about two dozen United States geographic areas, and enrolled through a virtual design. In the prospective study, participants were assigned to cohorts based on the clinical history participants reported in a screening survey and a study questionnaire. For ImmuneRACE Cohort 3, a participant was defined as recovered based on two consecutive negative NP/OP PCR tests, clearance by a healthcare professional, or resolution of symptoms. Mobile phlebotomists in the prospective study collected whole blood, serum and a nasopharyngeal or oropharyngeal swab from every participant. Additional blood draws and questionnaires over a roughly two-month period could optionally be provided by prospective study participants. Before DNA extraction, blood samples from the prospective study were shipped at room temperature or frozen. CDR1 and CDR2, looked up from the germline V gene, are KGHSH and LQKENI. From the cysteine up to the phenylalanine, the CDR3 has a length of 16 residues. Kept here is only the CDR3 DNA, which spans 48 bases and is read in frame from base 1. Relative to germline, V is 2 bases shorter and J is 3 bases shorter, with 11 bases between their ends.

The receptor chain draws on TRBV18 and TRBJ2-6; the D gene is possibly TRBD1, with 6 bases matching. The sequencing input was PBMCs or T cells enriched from blood (not recorded which). This sequence originates from a woman aged 55-75 years who had recovered from COVID-19. The DNA reads as follows: TGTGCCAGCTCACCAAGTACAGGGTTTGGGGCCAACGTCCTGACTTTC. This encodes CASSPSTGFGANVLTF.